This T cell receptor beta chain comes out of a study of blood T cell repertoires in COVID-19. Study information: The samples span acute and convalescent COVID-19 from the United States, Italy and Spain.

Trimming took 4 bases from V and 3 from J, leaving 10 bases between them. Germline assignment: CDR1 LGHDT and CDR2 YNNKEL (reference sequence). CDR3 length: 14 amino acids. Libraries were prepared by immunoSEQ multiplex PCR; TCRdb keeps only in-frame clonotypes and omits some of them. The profile shows about 130,000 clones, around 86% of them singletons. During active infection, Seattle patients enrolled and were then monitored through disease. The source is a woman between 70 and 85 years old with COVID-19, enrolled during active disease. This chain links TRBV3-1 (or the pseudogene TRBV3-2) with TRBJ1-5; possible D gene TRBD1, 6 bases. The sample comprised peripheral blood. The CDR3 bases are TGTGCCAGCAGCCTAGGGGGTCCCAATCAGCCCCAGCATTTT. Protein: CASSLGGPNQPQHF.